Below, 7 T cell receptor beta chains from the same sample are listed, as sequenced in a study of T cell repertoires in cytomegalovirus infection. One entry per CDR3 protein results from TCRdb running MiXCR on the reads. The sample has around 210,000 distinct CDR3 sequences, approximately 6.7% seen once; the top ten hold under 7.5%. Specimen: PBMCs. These receptors originate from a human donor in good health (CMV status not recorded). Some clones in this sample may be carry-over from other donors' samples.

This clonotype was counted many times. V gene TRBV18 combines with J gene TRBJ2-7, with TRBD1 matching over 9 bases. The CDR3 contains 15 residues. CDR1 and CDR2 (germline): KGHSH, LQKENI. Losses at the gene ends were 3 bases for V and 3 bases for J; bases not matched to a gene: 6. The CDR3 is CASSPLQGAYYEQYF. CDR3 DNA sequence: TGTGCCAGCTCACCTTTACAGGGGGCCTACTACGAGCAGTACTTC.

In its sample, this clonotype was seen many times. V gene TRBV7-2 combines with J gene TRBJ1-3; no firm D call. The CDR3 contains 14 residues. Trimming took 1 base from V and 0 from J, leaving 4 bases between them. Germline-derived CDR1 and CDR2 are SGHTA and FQGNSA. Here the CDR3 DNA reads TGTGCCAGCAGCTTAGTAGGCTCTGGAAACACCATATATTTT. It specifies CASSLVGSGNTIYF.

This clonotype appeared many times. The chain carries TRBV7-2 and TRBJ2-1, with D perhaps TRBD1 or TRBD2 (6 bases each). CDR1 and CDR2 from the germline V gene are SGHTA and FQGNSA. V shed 2 bases and J shed 3 bases, with 14 bases lying between them. This CDR3 is built from 16 residues. The CDR3 spells CASSLLGGRGYNEQFF. CDR3 in DNA: TGTGCCAGCAGCTTATTAGGGGGGCGGGGCTACAATGAGCAGTTCTTC.

In its sample, this clonotype was seen a few times. This chain links TRBV20-1 with TRBJ1-1, with 7 bases identical to TRBD1. J was trimmed by 5 bases and V by 3 bases; bases with no gene match: 9. Looked up from germline, CDR1 is DFQATT and CDR2 is SNEGSKA (reference sequence). The CDR3 spans 14 residues. The CDR3 reads CSASSAGGMTEAFF. CDR3 in DNA: TGCAGTGCTAGTAGTGCAGGGGGGATGACTGAAGCTTTCTTT.

Ten or more counts support this clonotype. The chain uses TRBV7-2 and TRBJ1-5; D remains unclear. The germline V gene has CDR1 SGHTA and CDR2 FQGNSA. Trimming cost V 0 bases and J 9 bases, with 6 bases left between them. The CDR3 has 12 residues. The CDR3 loop is CASSLATGPQHF. In DNA, the CDR3 is TGTGCCAGCAGCTTAGCGACGGGGCCCCAGCATTTT.

The sample holds a few counts of this clonotype. The rearrangement links TRBV11-2 to TRBJ2-2; 7 bases fit TRBD1. Germline CDR1 and CDR2: SGHAT and FQNNGV. Trimming cost V 6 bases and J 5 bases; bases outside gene matches: 6. The CDR3 totals 14 residues. The CDR3 nucleotides read TGTGCCAGCAGATCAACAGGGGAGACCGGGGAGCTGTTTTTT. It is translated as CASRSTGETGELFF. The complete variable domain, with remaining parts taken from reference TRBV11-2 and TRBJ2-2, reads EAGVAQSPRYKIIEKRQSVAFWCNPISGHATLYWYQQILGQGPKLLIQFQNNGVVDDSQLPKDRFSAERLKGVDSTLKIQPAKLEDSAVYLCASRSTGETGELFFGEGSRLTVL.

This clonotype appeared a few times. The chain carries TRBV15 and TRBJ1-5; D unclear. The CDR3 runs to 15 residues. Deletions cut 3 bases from V and 7 bases from J, with 16 bases between. From germline, CDR1 is LNHNV and CDR2 YYDKDF (reference sequence). This CDR3 is CATSSSQPRRQPQHF. The CDR3 DNA is TGTGCCACCAGCAGTTCCCAGCCCAGGAGGCAGCCCCAGCATTTT.